This T cell receptor (beta chain) was profiled in a study of beta chain features in type 1 diabetes. Findings and limits, study-wide: VDJ junctions from patients with type 1 diabetes contained fewer insertions and more deletions.

The authors reverse transcribed all of the isolated RNA, so sequencing captured expressed TCRB transcripts. Produced via immunoSEQ multiplex PCR; TCRdb's table is partial and in-frame only. The sample carries under 500,000 clones, 25% to 35% recorded once. V shed 6 bases, J shed 5 bases, and the junction held 3 bases outside the gene matches. The CDR3 covers 12 residues. The germline gives CDR1 ENHRY, CDR2 SYGVKD. Of note for this clone: Its target is unknown. In the same sample, other DNA sequences code for this CDR3.

This TCR was recovered from a man aged 18 to 30 in good health. What was sequenced was naive CD4+ T cells from blood. This sequence joins TRBV10-3 and TRBJ1-2, with 7 positions matching TRBD1. The CDR3 bases are TGTGCCATCAGCCGGGACAGTTATGGCTACACCTTC. It specifies CAISRDSYGYTF.